Below are 21 T cell receptor beta chains sequenced from a single sample in a study of regulatory T cells in long-lasting Graves disease. Described time point: newly diagnosed GD, antithyroid drugs for less than 3 months. RNA isolated from PBMCs was used to make the TCR library. Arm-PCR of CDR3 regions and iRepertoire HTBI primers were used to build TCR beta libraries. In TCRdb, the multiplex PCR reads were re-called with MiXCR into one record per CDR3 protein. The sample has roughly 350,000 distinct CDR3 sequences, about 17% seen once. This sample was shared with a second study, whose subject was T cells in Graves' hyperthyroidism and ophthalmopathy.

Here the sequenced sample was peripheral blood mononuclear cells (PBMCs), taken at new diagnosis, from a patient treated with antithyroid drugs. The source of these receptors is a woman under 30 with Graves disease.

This clonotype was seen at least ten times. The rearrangement uses TRBV18 and TRBJ2-3; 10 bases line up with TRBD1. Germline V gene sequence: CDR1 KGHSH, CDR2 LQKENI. This CDR3 is 15 amino acids long. The ends lost 4 bases at V and 4 bases at J; junction bases unmatched: 5. Here the CDR3 reads CASSRRQGAADTQYF. Written as DNA, the CDR3 is TGTGCCAGCTCACGACGACAGGGGGCTGCAGATACGCAGTATTTT.

The table lists this clonotype with a few counts. J is TRBJ1-4 and V is TRBV15, with D uncertain. The V gene's germline CDR1 is LNHNV and CDR2 YYDKDF (reference sequence). The CDR3 has 14 residues. V gave up 1 base and J gave up 4 bases, with 7 bases separating them. This CDR3 reads CATSRAGDNEKLFF. Written as DNA, the CDR3 is TGTGCCACCAGCAGAGCTGGCGATAATGAAAAACTGTTTTTT.

This clonotype was seen at least ten times. The chain couples TRBV6-1 to TRBJ1-5; D remains unclear. The germline CDR1 and CDR2 sequences are MNHNS and SASEGT. The CDR3 extends over 13 amino acids. The V gene lost 1 base and the J gene lost 6 bases, with 7 bases spanning the gap. CDR3 sequence: CASSEVIPQPQHF. In DNA form, the CDR3 reads TGTGCCAGCAGTGAAGTTATACCTCAGCCCCAGCATTTT.

This clonotype occurred a few times. This sequence may be a read error, since a much larger clone differs from it by one base. CDR3 sequence (DNA): TGTGCCAGCAGCCAGACGGGGGCTTCGGAAACTTTCTTT. The encoded protein is CASSQTGASETFF. The chain is built from TRBV3-1 and TRBJ1-1; D possibly corresponds to TRBD1 (6 bases). Germline V lookup: CDR1 LGHDT, CDR2 YNNKEL (reference sequence). Trimming pared 3 bases from V and 12 bases from J, leaving 17 bases between. The CDR3 length is 13 residues.

This clonotype was seen ten or more times. This sequence joins TRBV5-1 and TRBJ2-3; tentative D call: TRBD1 (5 bases). V was shortened by 7 bases and J by 6 bases, with 15 bases between the two germline ends. Per germline, CDR1 SGHRS and CDR2 YFSETQ. The length of the CDR3 is 13 residues. CDR3 coding DNA: TGCGCCAGCGGGATACAGGCCCGGGATACGCAGTATTTT. This gives the protein CASGIQARDTQYF.

This clonotype showed up many times. This chain joins TRBV2 and TRBJ1-1; no reliable D call. Trimming stripped 6 bases from V and 5 bases from J, with 13 bases between. The CDR3 sequence is 13 residues long. Germline lookup yields CDR1 SNHLY and CDR2 FYNNEI. CDR3 bases: TGTGCCAGCAGCGCAAGGGTGTATACTGAAGCTTTCTTT. Translating gives CASSARVYTEAFF.

This clonotype has more than one count but fewer than ten. V gene TRBV7-3 combines with J gene TRBJ1-4; 7 bases are shared with TRBD1. Germline CDR1 SGHTA, CDR2 FQGTGA. V gave up 1 base and J gave up 8 bases; unmatched junction bases: 7. The CDR3 has 15 residues. CDR3 loop: CASSLRQGWNEKLFF. CDR3 sequence (DNA): TGTGCCAGCAGCTTAAGACAGGGCTGGAACGAAAAACTGTTTTTT.

This clonotype was seen ten or more times. The V gene is TRBV18, the J gene TRBJ2-7; maybe TRBD2 (5 bases). The CDR3 runs to 15 residues. From germline, CDR1 is KGHSH and CDR2 LQKENI. V gave up 6 bases and J gave up 3 bases, with 18 bases separating them. The CDR3 protein is CASSAWEHGVYEQYF. CDR3 coding DNA: TGTGCCAGCTCGGCCTGGGAGCACGGGGTCTACGAGCAGTACTTC.

This clonotype was detected ten times or more. The genes are TRBV5-1 and TRBJ2-7; 7 positions match TRBD1. The germline CDR1 and CDR2 sequences are SGHRS and YFSETQ. The V segment lost 5 bases and the J segment 8 bases; nucleotides outside the gene matches: 13. The CDR3 is 14 amino acids. Written as DNA, the CDR3 is TGCGCCAGCAGTCAAACCCCCTGGGACAGCAAGCAGTACTTC. It codes for CASSQTPWDSKQYF.

This chain connects TRBV3-1 to TRBJ2-2, with 7 bases fitting TRBD2. The CDR3 spans 14 residues. Trimming at V came to 6 bases and at J to 3 bases, leaving 4 bases not matched to a gene. The germline gives CDR1 LGHDT, CDR2 YNNKEL (reference sequence). Here the CDR3 reads CASSSGHDTGELFF. CDR3 in DNA: TGTGCCAGCAGTAGCGGGCATGACACCGGGGAGCTGTTTTTT.

This clonotype showed up many times. The rearrangement joins TRBV28 to TRBJ2-7, with TRBD2 matching 14 bases. The CDR3 is made up of 17 amino acids. V was clipped by 4 bases and J by 6 bases; unmatched bases: 11. CDR1 and CDR2 (germline): MDHEN, SYDVKM. CDR3 in amino acids: CASSSSSGLAGGIEQYF. The CDR3 DNA is TGTGCCAGCAGTTCCTCGTCCGGACTAGCGGGGGGTATCGAGCAGTACTTC.

The chain has TRBV11-2 and TRBJ1-1; D may be TRBD1 (5 bases). CDR1 and CDR2 (germline): SGHAT, FQNNGV. CDR3 size: 14 residues. The V end was cut by 3 bases, the J end by 4 bases, with 12 bases between. DNA for the CDR3: TGTGCCAGCAGCTTCGTTCAGGGCCCCACTGAAGCTTTCTTT. This translates into CASSFVQGPTEAFF.

The rearrangement links TRBV7-2 to TRBJ1-6; D is undetermined. CDR3 length: 14 residues. Per germline, CDR1 SGHTA and CDR2 FQGNSA. The germline V and J ends were trimmed by 5 bases and 8 bases, with 13 bases remaining between them. DNA of the CDR3: TGTGCCAGCAGCCCCATGCTGGAGGATTCACCCCTCCACTTT. Translated: CASSPMLEDSPLHF. Full variable domain (rest looked up from reference TRBV7-2 and TRBJ1-6): GAGVSQSPSNKVTEKGKDVELRCDPISGHTALYWYRQSLGQGLEFLIYFQGNSAPDKSGLPSDRFSAERTGGSVSTLTIQRTQQEDSAVYLCASSPMLEDSPLHFGNGTRLTVT.

The rearrangement uses TRBV5-1 and TRBJ2-1, with 8 bases fitting TRBD2. This CDR3 is 15 amino acids long. V dropped 4 bases and J dropped 8; count of bases not matched to a gene: 11. The germline V gene encodes CDR1 SGHRS and CDR2 YFSETQ. For the CDR3, the DNA is TGCGCCAGCAGCAGCCAAGGGACTAGATCCGATGAGCAGTTCTTC. Protein product: CASSSQGTRSDEQFF.

The chain uses TRBV19 and TRBJ2-3, with D perhaps TRBD1 or TRBD2 (5 bases each). CDR3 size: 13 residues. Germline CDR1 and CDR2: LNHDA and SQIVND (reference sequence). V was trimmed by 7 bases and J by 4 bases, leaving 12 bases between them. CDR3 sequence (DNA): TGTGCCAGTAACCAGGGAGCTCCAGATACGCAGTATTTT. It is translated as CASNQGAPDTQYF.

V usage is TRBV6-5 and J usage is TRBJ2-1; 10 nucleotides align to TRBD2. Germline V gene lookup returns CDR1 MNHEY and CDR2 SVGAGI. CDR3 length equals 16 residues. Unmatched junction bases numbered 10, after V lost 4 bases and J lost 7 bases. For the CDR3, the DNA is TGTGCCAGCAGTTGGGCTAGCGGGGGAATATTTAATGAGCAGTTCTTC. It yields the protein CASSWASGGIFNEQFF.

The V and J genes are TRBV4-2 and TRBJ2-5; 13 nucleotides line up with TRBD2. The length of the CDR3 is 19 residues. After removal of 0 bases from V and 2 bases from J, the junction contained 9 bases not matched to a gene. Germline V CDR1 and CDR2: LGHNA, YNFKEQ. CDR3: CASSQDTSGRVGIQETQYF. The CDR3 DNA reads as TGTGCCAGCAGCCAAGATACTAGCGGGAGGGTCGGGATACAAGAGACCCAGTACTTC.

The V call is TRBV6-1, the J call TRBJ2-5, with TRBD2 matching 8 bases. Germline V gives CDR1 MNHNS, CDR2 SASEGT. This CDR3 has 14 amino acids. V shed 6 bases and J 7 bases; nucleotides not matched to a gene: 10. The CDR3: CASSGTSGSLTQYF. Written as DNA, the CDR3 is TGTGCCAGCAGCGGGACTAGTGGGTCGTTGACCCAGTACTTC.

This clonotype was recorded many times. V usage is TRBV7-2 and J usage is TRBJ2-4, with D possibly TRBD2 on 5 matching bases. This CDR3 contains 15 residues. CDR1 and CDR2 from the germline V gene are SGHTA and FQGNSA. Deletions cut 2 bases from V and 0 bases from J, with 8 bases between. The CDR3 DNA reads TGTGCCAGCAGCTTAAACGGGGTAGCCAAAAACATTCAGTACTTC. Amino acid sequence: CASSLNGVAKNIQYF.

This clonotype was seen a few times. The rearrangement joins TRBV12-3 or TRBV12-4 to TRBJ1-6, with unresolved D. CDR3 size: 12 residues. V was trimmed by 5 bases and J by 4 bases, leaving 3 bases between them. The DNA of the CDR3 is TGTGCCAGCAGTCGTTATAATTCACCCCTCCACTTT. The encoded protein is CASSRYNSPLHF.

This clonotype came up a few times. This rearrangement joins TRBV10-3 to TRBJ2-3; D remains ambiguous. V was pared by 2 bases and J by 0 bases, with 12 bases between. The CDR3 totals 16 residues. The germline gives CDR1 ENHRY, CDR2 SYGVKD. The CDR3 reads CAISEIDSSSTDTQYF. CDR3 in DNA: TGTGCCATCAGTGAGATTGATAGCAGTAGCACAGATACGCAGTATTTT.